These T cell receptor beta chains were read from a single sample in a study of control samples from healthy donors and cancer patients. Data came from immunoSEQ multiplex PCR; TCRdb stores just in-frame clones and leaves some out. The repertoire has 130,000 to 150,000 clones, approximately 93% of them found once; the top ten carry roughly 6.2%. Source material: blood. These receptors were obtained from a man aged 18 to 29 in good health. Both conserved end residues are part of each CDR3. The D gene is left open where the match is weak. A clone size is listed for some rows: how often the clone was seen (once, few, many), or a class if it is expanded.

DNA: TGTGCCATTTCCAGGGGCTACGAGCAGTACTTC; CDR3: CAISRGYEQYF; V: TRBV24-1; J: TRBJ2-7; D: .; length: 11; size: .
DNA: TGTGCCATCACCATGGGGACAGCAAACACTGAAGCTTTCTTT; CDR3: CAITMGTANTEAFF; V: TRBV10-3; J: TRBJ1-1; D: TRBD1; length: 14; size: .
DNA: TGTGCCAGCAGCTCAGACGTGACTGGCTTCAATGAGCAGTTCTTC; CDR3: CASSSDVTGFNEQFF; V: TRBV7-2; J: TRBJ2-1; D: .; length: 15; size: .
DNA: TGTGCCAGCAGCCAAGCCCAAGCAGCTGTAGTAATGTACTTC; CDR3: CASSQAQAAVVMYF; V: TRBV7-2; J: TRBJ2-7; D: .; length: 14; size: .
DNA: TGTGCCAGCAGCCAAGATCCCGACTTCGGCAATGAGCAGTTCTTC; CDR3: CASSQDPDFGNEQFF; V: TRBV4-2; J: TRBJ2-1; D: .; length: 15; size: few
DNA: TGTGCCAGCAGTGAGGGGGGGAGCACAGATACGCAGTATTTT; CDR3: CASSEGGSTDTQYF; V: TRBV6-4; J: TRBJ2-3; D: TRBD2; length: 14; size: .
DNA: TGTGCCAGCAGTTGGGGAGCCGGGGAGCTGTTTTTT; CDR3: CASSWGAGELFF; V: TRBV6-2/TRBV6-3; J: TRBJ2-2; D: .; length: 12; size: .
DNA: TGTGCCAGCAGCCTGTTGGGGGCCAACGTCCTGACTTTC; CDR3: CASSLLGANVLTF; V: TRBV5-4; J: TRBJ2-6; D: .; length: 13; size: .
DNA: TGTGCCAGCAGCTCGTCGGCGACGGCGGCGGCTTTCTTT; CDR3: CASSSSATAAAFF; V: TRBV28; J: TRBJ1-1; D: .; length: 13; size: .
DNA: TGTGCTAGTGGCCCCGCTCACCTTAAGGACCTCGCCTATGGCTACACCTTC; CDR3: CASGPAHLKDLAYGYTF; V: TRBV12-5; J: TRBJ1-2; D: .; length: 17; size: once
DNA: TGTGCCAGCAGCCAACCCGTGGGGGCGCACCAAGAGACCCAGTACTTC; CDR3: CASSQPVGAHQETQYF; V: TRBV7-2; J: TRBJ2-5; D: .; length: 16; size: .
DNA: TGTGCCAGCAGTTTCCGATTCGTGGGGGGGGCTAGCGGGAGGGTTTACGAGCAGTACTTC; CDR3: CASSFRFVGGASGRVYEQYF; V: TRBV28; J: TRBJ2-7; D: TRBD2; length: 20; size: .
DNA: TGTGCCAGCAGCTTGGCCCCCGGACTAGCGATCGATGAGCAGTTCTTC; CDR3: CASSLAPGLAIDEQFF; V: TRBV5-5; J: TRBJ2-1; D: TRBD2; length: 16; size: .
DNA: TGTGCCAGCAGCCCACTCCGCTCAAGCTCCTATAATTCACCCCTCCACTTT; CDR3: CASSPLRSSSYNSPLHF; V: TRBV3-1/TRBV3-2; J: TRBJ1-6; D: .; length: 17; size: .